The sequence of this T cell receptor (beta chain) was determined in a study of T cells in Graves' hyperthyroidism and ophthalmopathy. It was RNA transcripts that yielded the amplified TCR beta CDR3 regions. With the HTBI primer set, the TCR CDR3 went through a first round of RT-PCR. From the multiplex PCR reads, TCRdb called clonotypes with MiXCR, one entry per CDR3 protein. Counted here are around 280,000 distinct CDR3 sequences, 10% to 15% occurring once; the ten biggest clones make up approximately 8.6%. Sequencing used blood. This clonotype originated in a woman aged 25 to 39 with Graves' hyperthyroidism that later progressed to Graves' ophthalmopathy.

As DNA, the CDR3 is TGCGCCAGCAGTCCCCGGGGCGGGAATGGGGAGACCCAGTACTTC. This translates into CASSPRGGNGETQYF. The chain has TRBV4-3 and TRBJ2-5, with a tentative D call TRBD2 (6 bases). The V end was cut by 6 bases, the J end by 5 bases, with 19 bases between. Germline values: CDR1 LGHNA, CDR2 YSLEER. The CDR3 has 15 residues.